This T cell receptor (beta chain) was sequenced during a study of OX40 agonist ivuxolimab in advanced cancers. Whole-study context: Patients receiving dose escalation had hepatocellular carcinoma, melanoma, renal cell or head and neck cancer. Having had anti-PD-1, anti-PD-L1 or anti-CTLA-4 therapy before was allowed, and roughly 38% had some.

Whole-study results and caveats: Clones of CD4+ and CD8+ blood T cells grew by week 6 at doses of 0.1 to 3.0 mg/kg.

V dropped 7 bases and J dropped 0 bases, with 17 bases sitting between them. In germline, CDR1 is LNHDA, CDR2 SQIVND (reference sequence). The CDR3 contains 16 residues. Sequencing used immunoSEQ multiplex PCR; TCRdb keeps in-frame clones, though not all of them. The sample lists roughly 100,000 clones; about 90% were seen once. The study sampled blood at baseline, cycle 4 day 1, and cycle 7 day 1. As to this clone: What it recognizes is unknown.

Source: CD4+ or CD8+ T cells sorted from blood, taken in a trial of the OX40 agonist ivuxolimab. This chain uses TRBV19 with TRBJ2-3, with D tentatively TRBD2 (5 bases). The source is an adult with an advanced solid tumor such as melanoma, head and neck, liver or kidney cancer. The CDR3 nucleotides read TGTGCCAGTACCCGCGGACTGGACCTTAGCACAGATACGCAGTATTTT. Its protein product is CASTRGLDLSTDTQYF.